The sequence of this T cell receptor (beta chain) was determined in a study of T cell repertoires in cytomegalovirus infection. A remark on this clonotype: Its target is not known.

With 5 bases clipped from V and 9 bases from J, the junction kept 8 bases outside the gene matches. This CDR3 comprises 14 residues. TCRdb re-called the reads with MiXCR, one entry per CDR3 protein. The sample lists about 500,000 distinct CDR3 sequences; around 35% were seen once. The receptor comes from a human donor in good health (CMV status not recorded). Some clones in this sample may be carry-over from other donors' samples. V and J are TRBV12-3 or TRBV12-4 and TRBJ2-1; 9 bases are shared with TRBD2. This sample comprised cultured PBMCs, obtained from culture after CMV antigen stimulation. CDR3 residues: CASSPGLATGEQFF. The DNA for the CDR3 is TGTGCCAGCAGTCCGGGACTAGCCACGGGTGAGCAGTTCTTC.